This T cell receptor (beta chain) was observed in a study of Tregs in tolerant kidney transplant recipients. The germline CDR1 and CDR2 sequences are SGHTA and FQGNSA. V shed 8 bases and J shed 6 bases, with 10 bases lying between them. The CDR3 is 12 amino acids. Some clones are missing from TCRdb's copy, which holds only in-frame ones; the method was immunoSEQ multiplex PCR. The sample spans about 11,000 clones; the ten largest clones claim roughly 27%. A word on this clone: Read data end 3 residues before the CDR3 end; the end is taken from the germline J gene.

The nonmyeloablative bone marrow transplants came from related graft donors, with transient mixed chimerism. This receptor was taken from a human patient who received a combined kidney and bone marrow transplant. Some of the T cells may derive from the graft donor. The sample here was CD8+ T cells from blood (PBMCs), taken 24 months after the transplant. J is TRBJ2-2 and V is TRBV7-2; no definite D call. The sequenced CDR3 bases are TGTGCCAGCGCCGCAAGCTCCGGGGAG. It codes for CASAASSGE. The full CDR3 is CASAASSGELFF.